These 3 T cell receptor beta chains were all obtained from the same sample, sequenced in a study of CD8 T cells in Susac syndrome. Random hexamers were used to reverse transcribe roughly 0.5 to 1 ug of RNA. TCRdb used MiXCR to reprocess the immunoSEQ multiplex PCR reads, holding one entry per CDR3 protein. This table holds 90,000 to 110,000 distinct CDR3 sequences, approximately 96% found once. Material for sequencing was CD4+ T cells from PBMCs. Source of these receptors: a human donor in good health.

CDR3 sequence: CASSQHIANTGELFF. The DNA of the CDR3 is TGTGCCAGCAGCCAACATATAGCGAACACCGGGGAGCTGTTTTTT. The chain carries TRBV3-1 and TRBJ2-2; D gene uncertain. CDR3 length: 15 residues. Germline V CDR1 and CDR2: LGHDT, YNNKEL (reference sequence). V was pared by 2 bases and J by 0 bases, with 7 bases between.

The chain is built from TRBV3-1 and TRBJ2-5, with D perhaps being TRBD1 or TRBD2 (6 bases each). CDR1 LGHDT and CDR2 YNNKEL come from the germline V gene (reference sequence). Trimming took off 2 bases at V and 10 bases at J, with 8 bases between the two ends. The CDR3 is 11 amino acids. CDR3 DNA: TGTGCCAGCAGCCAAAAGGGGGGCCAGTACTTC. The encoded protein is CASSQKGGQYF.

The rearrangement joins TRBV29-1 to TRBJ2-5; maybe TRBD2 (7 bases). Trimming stripped 5 bases from V and 3 bases from J, with 22 bases between. Looked up from germline, CDR1 is SQVTM and CDR2 is ANQGSEA. The CDR3 is made up of 16 amino acids. CDR3 sequence (DNA): TGCAGCGTTTGCGCCAGGGAGGGGGGGGCGGAAGAGACCCAGTACTTC. It specifies CSVCAREGGAEETQYF. The entire variable domain, with the rest obtained from reference TRBV29-1 and TRBJ2-5, is as follows: SAVISQKPSRDICQRGTSLTIQCQVDSQVTMMFWYRQQPGQSLTLIATANQGSEATYESGFVIDKFPISRPNLTFSTLTVSNMSPEDSSIYLCSVCAREGGAEETQYFGPGTRLLVL.